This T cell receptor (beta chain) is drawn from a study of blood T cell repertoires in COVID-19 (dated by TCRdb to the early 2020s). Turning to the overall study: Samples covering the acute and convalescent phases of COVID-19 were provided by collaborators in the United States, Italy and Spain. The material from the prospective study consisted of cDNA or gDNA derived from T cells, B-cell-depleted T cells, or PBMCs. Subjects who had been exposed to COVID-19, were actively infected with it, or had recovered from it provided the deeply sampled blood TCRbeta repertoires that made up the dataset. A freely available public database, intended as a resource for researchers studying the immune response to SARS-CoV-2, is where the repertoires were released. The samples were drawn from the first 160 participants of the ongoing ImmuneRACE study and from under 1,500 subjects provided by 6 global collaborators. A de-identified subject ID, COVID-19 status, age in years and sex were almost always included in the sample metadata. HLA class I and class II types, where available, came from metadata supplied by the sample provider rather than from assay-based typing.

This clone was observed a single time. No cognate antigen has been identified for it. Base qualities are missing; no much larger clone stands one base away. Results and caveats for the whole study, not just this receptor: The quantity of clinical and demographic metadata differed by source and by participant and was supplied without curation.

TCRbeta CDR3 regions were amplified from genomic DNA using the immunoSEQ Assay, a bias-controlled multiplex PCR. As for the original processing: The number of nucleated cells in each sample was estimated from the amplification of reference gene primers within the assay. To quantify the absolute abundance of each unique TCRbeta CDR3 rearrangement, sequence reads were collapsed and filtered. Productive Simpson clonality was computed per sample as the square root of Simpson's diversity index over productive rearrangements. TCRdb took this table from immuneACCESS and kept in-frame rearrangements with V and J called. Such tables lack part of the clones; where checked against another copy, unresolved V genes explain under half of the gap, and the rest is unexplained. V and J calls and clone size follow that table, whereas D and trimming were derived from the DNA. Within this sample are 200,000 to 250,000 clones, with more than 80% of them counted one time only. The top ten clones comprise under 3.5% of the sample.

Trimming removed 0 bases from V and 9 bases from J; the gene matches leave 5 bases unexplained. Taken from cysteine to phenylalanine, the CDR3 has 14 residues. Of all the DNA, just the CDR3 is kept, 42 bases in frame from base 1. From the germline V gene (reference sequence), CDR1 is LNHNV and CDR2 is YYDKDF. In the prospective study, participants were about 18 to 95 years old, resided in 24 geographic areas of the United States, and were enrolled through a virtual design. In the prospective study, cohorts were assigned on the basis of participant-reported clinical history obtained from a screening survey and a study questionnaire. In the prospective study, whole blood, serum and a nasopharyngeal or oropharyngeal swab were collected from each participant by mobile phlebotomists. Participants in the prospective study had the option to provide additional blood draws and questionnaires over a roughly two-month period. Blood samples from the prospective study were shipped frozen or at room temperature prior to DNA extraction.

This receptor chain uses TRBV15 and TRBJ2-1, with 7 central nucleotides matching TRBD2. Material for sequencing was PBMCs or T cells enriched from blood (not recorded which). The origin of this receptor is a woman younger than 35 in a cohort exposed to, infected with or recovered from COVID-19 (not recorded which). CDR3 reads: CATSREKREGEQFF. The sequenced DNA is TGTGCCACCAGCAGAGAGAAGCGGGAAGGTGAGCAGTTCTTC. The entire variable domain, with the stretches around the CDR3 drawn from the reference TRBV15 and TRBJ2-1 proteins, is DAMVIQNPRYQVTQFGKPVTLSCSQTLNHNVMYWYQQKSSQAPKLLFHYYDKDFNNEADTPDNFQSRRPNTSFCFLDIRSPGLGDTAMYLCATSREKREGEQFFGPGTRLTVL.